Shown below are 24 T cell receptor beta chains from a single sample sequenced in a study of blood T cell repertoires in COVID-19. Libraries were prepared by immunoSEQ multiplex PCR; TCRdb keeps only in-frame clonotypes and omits some of them. The sample includes some 100,000 clones, roughly 90% seen only once; the top ten take approximately 2.2%. Sequencing used peripheral blood. The receptors stem from a man aged 50 to 59 with active COVID-19.

This sequence joins TRBV19 and TRBJ2-3; TRBD1 is a possible D gene (5 bases). The CDR3 length is 15 residues. Germline CDR1 LNHDA, CDR2 SQIVND (reference sequence). The ends were cut back, 6 bases at V and 0 bases at J, with 13 bases in the middle. CDR3 in amino acids: CASRGLVTSTDTQYF. The CDR3, as DNA: TGTGCCAGTAGGGGGCTAGTTACTAGCACAGATACGCAGTATTTT. The full variable domain, in which reference TRBV19 and TRBJ2-3 provide the parts outside the CDR3, is DGGITQSPKYLFRKEGQNVTLSCEQNLNHDAMYWYRQDPGQGLRLIYYSQIVNDFQKGDIAEGYSVSREKKESFPLTVTSAQKNPTAFYLCASRGLVTSTDTQYFGPGTRLTVL.

The chain combines TRBV2 with TRBJ1-4; D is possibly TRBD1 (5 bases). The length of the CDR3 is 14 residues. Between the trimmed V and J ends, which lost 6 bases and 4 bases, there was a span of 12 bases. Germline values: CDR1 SNHLY, CDR2 FYNNEI. The CDR3 DNA reads as TGTGCCAGCAGGGACCAGGGAAGTAATGAAAAACTGTTTTTT. Protein sequence: CASRDQGSNEKLFF.

The chain recombines TRBV5-1 with TRBJ2-2; TRBD2 aligns across 8 bases. The germline V gene encodes CDR1 SGHRS and CDR2 YFSETQ. V was pared by 7 bases and J by 2 bases, with 7 bases of the junction left unmatched. The CDR3 contains 15 residues. The CDR3 protein is CASRRGAPNTGELFF. CDR3 DNA sequence: TGCGCCAGCCGGCGGGGGGCCCCCAACACCGGGGAGCTGTTTTTT.

The chain employs TRBV19 and TRBJ1-2; D is unresolved. The V gene's germline CDR1 is LNHDA and CDR2 SQIVND (reference sequence). V was clipped by 6 bases and J by 2 bases, with 4 bases between them. The CDR3 runs 11 residues. CDR3 nucleotide sequence: TGTGCCAGTAGGCGGAACTATGGCTACACCTTC. Its protein product is CASRRNYGYTF.

Remarks on this clone: The junction differs from germline at one of its ends, possibly a read error. The J gene is TRBJ2-1, the V gene TRBV5-4; tentatively, D is TRBD2 (5 bases). In germline, CDR1 is SGHNT, CDR2 YYREEE (reference sequence). CDR3 size: 11 residues. CDR3 bases: TGTGCCAGCAGCTTGGAGAGGGATTCCCTCTTC. Amino acids: CASSLERDSLF. Combining the CDR3 with reference TRBV5-4 and TRBJ2-1 gives the whole variable domain ETGVTQSPTHLIKTRGQQVTLRCSSQSGHNTVSWYQQALGQGPQFIFQYYREEENGRGNFPPRFSGLQFPNYSSELNVNALELDDSALYLCASSLERDSLFGPGTRLTVL.

A note on this clone: The same CDR3 can be traced to other DNA sequences in this sample. This chain connects TRBV19 to TRBJ1-1, with D possibly TRBD1 on 6 matching bases. V dropped 6 bases and J dropped 0 bases, with 11 bases sitting between them. CDR3 length equals 14 residues. The germline V gene has CDR1 LNHDA and CDR2 SQIVND (reference sequence). The CDR3: CASSPRGVNTEAFF. The CDR3 DNA follows: TGTGCCAGTAGCCCCAGGGGAGTGAACACTGAAGCTTTCTTT.

The chain couples TRBV2 to TRBJ2-7, with 9 positions matching TRBD1. This CDR3 spans 15 amino acids. The germline CDR1 and CDR2 sequences are SNHLY and FYNNEI. The V and J ends lost 8 bases and 0 bases, in that order; junction bases with no gene match: 8. The CDR3 loop is CASGPRTGASYEQYF. The CDR3, as DNA: TGTGCCAGCGGACCTAGGACAGGGGCCTCCTACGAGCAGTACTTC. The full variable domain, in which reference TRBV2 and TRBJ2-7 provide the parts outside the CDR3, is EPEVTQTPSHQVTQMGQEVILRCVPISNHLYFYWYRQILGQKVEFLVSFYNNEISEKSEIFDDQFSVERPDGSNFTLKIRSTKLEDSAMYFCASGPRTGASYEQYFGPGTRLTVT.

The chain employs TRBV9 and TRBJ2-5; 8 bases fit TRBD2. J was trimmed by 1 base and V by 0 bases; bases with no gene match: 5. The CDR3 covers 16 residues. Looked up from germline, CDR1 is SGDLS and CDR2 is YYNGEE. CDR3 DNA sequence: TGTGCCAGCAGCGTAGGTGGTAGCGGGGTCCAAGAGACCCAGTACTTC. Translated, it gives CASSVGGSGVQETQYF.

The chain couples TRBV6-6 to TRBJ2-3, with D tentatively TRBD1 (5 bases). CDR3 length equals 15 residues. The V gene lost 6 bases and the J gene lost 1 base, with 14 bases spanning the gap. Germline assignment: CDR1 MNHNY and CDR2 SVGAGI (reference sequence). CDR3 in amino acids: CASSPPPQGTDTQYF. In DNA form, the CDR3 reads TGTGCCAGCAGCCCGCCTCCACAGGGCACAGATACGCAGTATTTT.

CDR3 sequence: CASSRGTGNSNQPQHF. CDR3 nucleotides: TGTGCCAGCAGCCGCGGGACAGGGAATAGCAATCAGCCCCAGCATTTT. The rearrangement joins TRBV5-8 to TRBJ1-5; TRBD1 matches at 9 bases. The V and J ends lost 4 bases and 0 bases, in that order; junction bases with no gene match: 5. This CDR3 has 16 amino acids. Germline V gene sequence: CDR1 SGHTS, CDR2 YDEGEE.

The chain links TRBV5-1 to TRBJ2-2; a possible D gene is TRBD1 (5 bases). The CDR3 consists of 12 residues. Trimming removed 5 bases from V and 5 bases from J, with 7 bases in between. The V gene's germline CDR1 is SGHRS and CDR2 YFSETQ. In DNA form, the CDR3 reads TGCGCCAGCAGAGACAGTACCGGGGAGCTGTTTTTT. Protein product: CASRDSTGELFF. Complete variable domain (other parts from reference TRBV5-1 and TRBJ2-2): KAGVTQTPRYLIKTRGQQVTLSCSPISGHRSVSWYQQTPGQGLQFLFEYFSETQRNKGNFPGRFSGRQFSNSRSEMNVSTLELGDSALYLCASRDSTGELFFGEGSRLTVL.

The chain couples TRBV7-9 to TRBJ2-1, with D maybe TRBD2 (5 bases). Germline V CDR1 and CDR2: SEHNR, FQNEAQ (reference sequence). This CDR3 spans 18 amino acids. Trimming stripped 5 bases from V and 0 bases from J, with 20 bases between. In DNA form, the CDR3 reads TGTGCCAGCAGCGTAATGACCGGCGGGCTGAGCTCCTACAATGAGCAGTTCTTC. It encodes CASSVMTGGLSSYNEQFF.

This chain joins TRBV3-1 (or the pseudogene TRBV3-2) and TRBJ1-3; unclear D gene. The ends were cut back, 5 bases at V and 0 bases at J, with 8 bases in the middle. The CDR3 covers 14 residues. The V gene's germline CDR1 is LGHDT and CDR2 YNNKEL (reference sequence). This chain's CDR3 is CASSYRDSGNTIYF. CDR3 coding DNA: TGTGCCAGCAGCTACCGGGACTCTGGAAACACCATATATTTT.

This clone was detected only a few times. The rearrangement links TRBV2 to TRBJ1-4; TRBD1 is a possible D gene (5 bases). Germline lookup yields CDR1 SNHLY and CDR2 FYNNEI. The V end was cut by 5 bases, the J end by 5 bases, with 12 bases between. The CDR3 is made up of 14 amino acids. The CDR3 region has the DNA TGTGCCAGCAGTCGAGACAGTCGAAATGAAAAACTGTTTTTT. This sequence encodes CASSRDSRNEKLFF.

The rearrangement uses TRBV5-8 and TRBJ2-1; possibly TRBD1 for D (5 bases). Trimming left V 0 bases short and J 6 bases short, with 13 bases between. In germline, CDR1 is SGHTS, CDR2 YDEGEE. The CDR3 spans 15 residues. The CDR3 loop reads CASSLAVTGANEQFF. CDR3 sequence (DNA): TGTGCCAGCAGCTTGGCCGTAACTGGGGCCAATGAGCAGTTCTTC.

This clone was picked up one time. The V gene is TRBV27, the J gene TRBJ1-6; D is possibly TRBD1 (5 bases). Germline CDR1 MNHEY, CDR2 SMNVEV (reference sequence). The CDR3 has 13 amino acids. Trimming took 7 bases from V and 7 from J, leaving 11 bases between them. CDR3 in DNA: TGTGCCAGCAAACAGGACATAAATTCACCCCTCCACTTT. Its protein is CASKQDINSPLHF.

The chain recombines TRBV24-1 with TRBJ2-1; 9 nucleotides line up with TRBD1. After removal of 4 bases from V and 11 bases from J, the junction contained 14 bases not matched to a gene. The CDR3 consists of 16 residues. From germline, CDR1 is KGHDR and CDR2 SFDVKD. The CDR3 DNA follows: TGTGCCACCAGTGACACCGGGACAGGGCAAAATGAGCAGCAGTTCTTC. Translated: CATSDTGTGQNEQQFF.

The V call is TRBV5-1, the J call TRBJ1-6, with D perhaps TRBD1 (6 bases). CDR1 and CDR2 from the germline V gene are SGHRS and YFSETQ. The CDR3 has 14 residues. The V gene lost 1 base and the J gene lost 6 bases, with 8 bases spanning the gap. CDR3 sequence (DNA): TGCGCCAGCAGCTTGTCAGGGGTTAATTCACCCCTCCACTTT. Amino acids: CASSLSGVNSPLHF.

The chain is built from TRBV5-6 and TRBJ1-6, with D unclear. Germline V gene lookup returns CDR1 SGHDT and CDR2 YYEEEE. V lost 4 bases, J lost 0 bases, and 8 bases lay in between. The CDR3 loop spans 15 amino acids. CDR3 loop: CASSPKSSYNSPLHF. The CDR3 nucleotides are TGTGCCAGCAGCCCAAAGAGCTCCTATAATTCACCCCTCCACTTT.

The V gene is TRBV11-2, the J gene TRBJ2-5; 11 bases map to TRBD2. Germline CDR1 is SGHAT and CDR2 is FQNNGV. The CDR3 contains 15 residues. The junction had 6 bases not matched to a gene; V was cut back by 5 bases and J by 4 bases. The CDR3 nucleotides read TGTGCCAGCAGCCTTACAACTAGCGGGAGAGAGACCCAGTACTTC. Translating it yields CASSLTTSGRETQYF. The full variable domain, rest sourced from reference TRBV11-2 and TRBJ2-5, is EAGVAQSPRYKIIEKRQSVAFWCNPISGHATLYWYQQILGQGPKLLIQFQNNGVVDDSQLPKDRFSAERLKGVDSTLKIQPAKLEDSAVYLCASSLTTSGRETQYFGPGTRLLVL.

The chain recombines TRBV28 with TRBJ1-2, with a weak D call TRBD1 (5 bases). Germline CDR1 MDHEN, CDR2 SYDVKM. V was pared by 2 bases and J by 4 bases, with 23 bases between. The CDR3 spans 18 residues. CDR3 sequence: CASSLKGLRGGTGYGYTF. CDR3 sequence (DNA): TGTGCCAGCAGTTTAAAGGGATTAAGGGGTGGTACGGGCTATGGCTACACCTTC.

V usage is TRBV6-6 and J usage is TRBJ2-6; 8 positions match TRBD1. Germline CDR1 MNHNY, CDR2 SVGAGI (reference sequence). The CDR3 covers 18 residues. J was trimmed by 1 base and V by 5 bases; bases with no gene match: 10. CDR3 sequence: CASSHADRARSGANVLTF. In DNA, the CDR3 is TGTGCCAGCAGTCACGCGGACAGGGCCCGGTCTGGGGCCAACGTCCTGACTTTC.

CDR3 sequence: CASSFVRQAGNTIYF. The DNA for the CDR3 is TGTGCCAGCAGCTTCGTCCGACAGGCTGGAAACACCATATATTTT. The chain couples TRBV5-8 to TRBJ1-3; tentatively, D is TRBD1 (6 bases). The CDR3 has 15 amino acids. The germline V gene has CDR1 SGHTS and CDR2 YDEGEE. V lost 2 bases and J 2 bases, leaving 11 bases between the germline ends.

As to this clone: At one end, the junction sequence differs from germline, possibly due to a read error. V gene TRBV5-4 combines with J gene TRBJ2-7; unclear D gene. CDR3 length: 12 residues. Germline V lookup: CDR1 SGHNT, CDR2 YYREEE (reference sequence). CDR3 in amino acids: CASSLEARSYSF. The CDR3 DNA reads TGTGCCAGCAGCTTGGAGGCTAGATCATATTCTTTC.